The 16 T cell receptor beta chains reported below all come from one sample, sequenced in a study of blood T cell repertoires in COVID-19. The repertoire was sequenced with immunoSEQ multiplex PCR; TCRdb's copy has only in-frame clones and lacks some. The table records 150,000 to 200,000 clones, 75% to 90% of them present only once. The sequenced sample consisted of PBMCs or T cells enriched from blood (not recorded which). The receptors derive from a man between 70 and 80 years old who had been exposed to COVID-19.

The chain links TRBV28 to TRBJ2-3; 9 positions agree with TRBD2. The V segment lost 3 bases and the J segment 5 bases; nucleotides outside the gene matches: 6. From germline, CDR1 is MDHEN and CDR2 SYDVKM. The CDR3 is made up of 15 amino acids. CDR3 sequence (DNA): TGTGCCAGCAGTTTCTTGACTAGCGGATTAGATACGCAGTATTTT. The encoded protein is CASSFLTSGLDTQYF.

Written as DNA, the CDR3 is TGTGCCAGTAGCCTGCAGGGTCAGGTGAACACTGAAGCTTTCTTT. Translated, it gives CASSLQGQVNTEAFF. The chain links TRBV19 to TRBJ1-1, with D maybe TRBD1 (5 bases). Germline CDR1 is LNHDA and CDR2 is SQIVND (reference sequence). The CDR3 contains 15 residues. Between the trimmed V and J ends, which lost 6 bases and 0 bases, there was a span of 14 bases.

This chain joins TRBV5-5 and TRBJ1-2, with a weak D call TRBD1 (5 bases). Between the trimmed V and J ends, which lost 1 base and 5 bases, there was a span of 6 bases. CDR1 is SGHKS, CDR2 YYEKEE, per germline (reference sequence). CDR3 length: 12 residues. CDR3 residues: CASSLQGYGYTF. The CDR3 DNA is TGTGCCAGCAGCTTGCAGGGTTATGGCTACACCTTC.

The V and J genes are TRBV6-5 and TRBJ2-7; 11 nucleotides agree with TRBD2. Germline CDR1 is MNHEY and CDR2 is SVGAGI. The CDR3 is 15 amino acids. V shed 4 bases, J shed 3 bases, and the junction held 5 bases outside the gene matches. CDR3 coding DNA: TGTGCCAGCAGTTCTACTAGCGGGAGAAACTACGAGCAGTACTTC. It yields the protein CASSSTSGRNYEQYF.

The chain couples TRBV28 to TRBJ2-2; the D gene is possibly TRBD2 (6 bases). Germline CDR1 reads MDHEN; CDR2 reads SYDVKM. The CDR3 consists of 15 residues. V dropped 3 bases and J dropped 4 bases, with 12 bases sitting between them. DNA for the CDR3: TGTGCCAGCAGTTTGATGCGGGAAATCACCGGGGAGCTGTTTTTT. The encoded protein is CASSLMREITGELFF.

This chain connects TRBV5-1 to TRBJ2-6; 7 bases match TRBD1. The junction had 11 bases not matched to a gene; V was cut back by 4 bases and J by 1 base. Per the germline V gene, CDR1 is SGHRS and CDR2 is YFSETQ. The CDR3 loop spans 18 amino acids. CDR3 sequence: CASSASTGFISGANVLTF. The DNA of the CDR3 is TGCGCCAGCAGCGCGTCGACAGGGTTTATTTCTGGGGCCAACGTCCTGACTTTC.

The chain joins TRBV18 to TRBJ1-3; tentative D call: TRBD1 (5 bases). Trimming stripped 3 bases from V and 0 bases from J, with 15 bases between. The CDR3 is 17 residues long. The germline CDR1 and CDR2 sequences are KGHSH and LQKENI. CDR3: CASSPNRGDRSGNTIYF. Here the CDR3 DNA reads TGTGCCAGCTCACCCAATCGGGGGGACCGCTCTGGAAACACCATATATTTT.

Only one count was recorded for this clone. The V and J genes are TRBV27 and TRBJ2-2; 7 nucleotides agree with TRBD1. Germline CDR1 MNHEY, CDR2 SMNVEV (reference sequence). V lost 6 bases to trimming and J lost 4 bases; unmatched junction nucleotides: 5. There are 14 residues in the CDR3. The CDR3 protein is CASRLDRVTGELFF. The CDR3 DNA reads TGTGCCAGCAGGCTAGACAGGGTCACCGGGGAGCTGTTTTTT.

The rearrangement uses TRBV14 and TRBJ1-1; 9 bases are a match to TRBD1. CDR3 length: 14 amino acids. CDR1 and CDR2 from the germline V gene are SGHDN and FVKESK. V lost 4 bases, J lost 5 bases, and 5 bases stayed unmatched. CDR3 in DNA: TGTGCCAGCAGCCGTGGACAGGGGAAAACTGAAGCTTTCTTT. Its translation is CASSRGQGKTEAFF.

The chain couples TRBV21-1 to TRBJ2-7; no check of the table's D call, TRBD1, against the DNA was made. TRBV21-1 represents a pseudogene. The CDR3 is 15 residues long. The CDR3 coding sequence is TGTGCCAGCAGCAAAGAACAGGCGAGCTCCTACGAGCAGTACTTC. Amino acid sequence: CASSKEQASSYEQYF.

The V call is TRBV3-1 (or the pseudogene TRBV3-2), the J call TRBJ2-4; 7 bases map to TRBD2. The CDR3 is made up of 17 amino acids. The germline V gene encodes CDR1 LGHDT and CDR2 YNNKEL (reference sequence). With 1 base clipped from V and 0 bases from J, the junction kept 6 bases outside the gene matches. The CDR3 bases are TGTGCCAGCAGCCAAGCGTTGGTAGCGGGAGCCAAAAACATTCAGTACTTC. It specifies CASSQALVAGAKNIQYF.

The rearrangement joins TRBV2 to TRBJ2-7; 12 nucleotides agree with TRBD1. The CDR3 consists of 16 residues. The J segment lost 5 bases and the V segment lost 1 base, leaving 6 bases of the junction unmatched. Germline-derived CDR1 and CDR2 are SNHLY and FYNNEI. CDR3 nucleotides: TGTGCCAGCAGTGAAGAAATCGGGACAGGGGGCCACGAGCAGTACTTC. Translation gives CASSEEIGTGGHEQYF.

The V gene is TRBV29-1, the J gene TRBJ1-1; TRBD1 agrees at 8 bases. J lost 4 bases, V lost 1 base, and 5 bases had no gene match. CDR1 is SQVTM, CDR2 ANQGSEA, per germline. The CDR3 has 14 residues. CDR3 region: CSVEAGGGGTEAFF. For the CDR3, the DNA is TGCAGCGTTGAAGCAGGGGGCGGTGGCACTGAAGCTTTCTTT.

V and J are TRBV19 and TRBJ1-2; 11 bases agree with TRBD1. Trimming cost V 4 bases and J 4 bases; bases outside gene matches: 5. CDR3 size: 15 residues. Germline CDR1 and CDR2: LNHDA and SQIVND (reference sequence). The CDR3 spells CASSTGTGGAYGYTF. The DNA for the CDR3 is TGTGCCAGTAGTACCGGGACAGGGGGAGCCTATGGCTACACCTTC.

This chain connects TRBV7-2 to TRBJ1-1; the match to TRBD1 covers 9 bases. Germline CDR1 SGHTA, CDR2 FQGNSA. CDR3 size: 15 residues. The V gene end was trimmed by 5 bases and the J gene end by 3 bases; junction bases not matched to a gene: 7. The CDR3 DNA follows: TGTGCCAGCAGCGACACCGGGACAGGGCACACTGAAGCTTTCTTT. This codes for CASSDTGTGHTEAFF.

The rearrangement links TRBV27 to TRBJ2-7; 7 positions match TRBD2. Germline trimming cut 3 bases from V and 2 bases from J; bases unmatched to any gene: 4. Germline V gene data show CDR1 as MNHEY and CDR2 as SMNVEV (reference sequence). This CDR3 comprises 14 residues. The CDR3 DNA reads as TGTGCCAGCAGTTTCCGGGGGAGGGCCTACGAGCAGTACTTC. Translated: CASSFRGRAYEQYF.